The 23 T cell receptor beta chains below all came from one sample that was sequenced in a study of shared clonotypes between healthy human individuals. TCRdb's table, derived via immunoSEQ multiplex PCR, lists solely in-frame clones and lacks some. Among about 2.3 million clones, 85% to 95% were seen once, and the ten largest hold approximately 0.41%. Sequenced: naive CD4+ T cells from PBMCs. Subset described: CD45RA+ positively selected. The source is a man aged 18 to 30 in good health. Some clones in this sample may be carry-over from other donors' samples.

In this sample, this clone turned up many times. This rearrangement joins TRBV9 to TRBJ1-2, with TRBD1 as a possible D gene (6 bases). Germline V lookup: CDR1 SGDLS, CDR2 YYNGEE. The CDR3 spans 14 residues. Trimming stripped 4 bases from V and 4 bases from J, with 14 bases between. CDR3 sequence reads: CASSPSPGAYGYTF. The CDR3 DNA reads as TGTGCCAGCAGCCCCTCCCCAGGGGCCTATGGCTACACCTTC.

This chain uses TRBV28 with TRBJ1-1, with 9 bases aligning to TRBD1. CDR1 and CDR2 from the germline V gene are MDHEN and SYDVKM. V dropped 9 bases and J dropped 0; count of bases not matched to a gene: 11. This CDR3 is built from 16 residues. CDR3 amino acids: CASIRDRDPMNTEAFF. CDR3 DNA: TGTGCCAGTATCCGGGACAGGGACCCCATGAACACTGAAGCTTTCTTT.

The chain recombines TRBV9 with TRBJ1-2, with D possibly being TRBD1 (5 bases). Germline CDR1 reads SGDLS; CDR2 reads YYNGEE. Trimming took off 4 bases at V and 1 base at J, with 11 bases between the two ends. The CDR3 extends over 14 amino acids. This chain's CDR3 is CASSNGHSNYGYTF. In nucleotides, the CDR3 is TGTGCCAGCAGCAATGGACATAGTAACTATGGCTACACCTTC.

The chain has TRBV19 and TRBJ1-1; 7 nucleotides align to TRBD1. CDR1 LNHDA and CDR2 SQIVND come from the germline V gene (reference sequence). V shed 4 bases, J shed 1 base, and the junction held 3 bases outside the gene matches. This CDR3 has 14 amino acids. CDR3 nucleotide sequence: TGTGCCAGTAGTAGTTGGACAGGGAACACTGAAGCTTTCTTT. Translated: CASSSWTGNTEAFF.

The rearrangement links TRBV19 to TRBJ2-1; no clear D gene. This CDR3 region has 13 residues. Germline V lookup: CDR1 LNHDA, CDR2 SQIVND (reference sequence). V was trimmed by 3 bases and J by 8 bases, leaving 11 bases between them. The CDR3 protein is CASSIATLHEQFF. The CDR3 coding sequence is TGTGCCAGTAGTATCGCTACGCTACATGAGCAGTTCTTC.

The rearrangement joins TRBV27 to TRBJ1-1, with D possibly matching TRBD1 (6 bases). Trimming removed 6 bases from V and 5 bases from J, with 16 bases in between. Germline CDR1 MNHEY, CDR2 SMNVEV (reference sequence). The CDR3 totals 14 residues. The CDR3 region has the DNA TGTGCCAGCAGATTCAGGGGAGTAAGGACTGAAGCTTTCTTT. Protein: CASRFRGVRTEAFF.

The rearrangement uses TRBV7-2 and TRBJ2-1; 7 bases fit TRBD2. V lost 2 bases, J lost 5 bases, and 3 bases stayed unmatched. The CDR3 has 14 amino acids. Germline values: CDR1 SGHTA, CDR2 FQGNSA. CDR3 region: CASSLFAGDNEQFF. The DNA of the CDR3 is TGTGCCAGCAGCTTATTTGCGGGAGACAATGAGCAGTTCTTC. Full variable domain (outside the CDR3, taken from reference TRBV7-2 and TRBJ2-1): GAGVSQSPSNKVTEKGKDVELRCDPISGHTALYWYRQSLGQGLEFLIYFQGNSAPDKSGLPSDRFSAERTGGSVSTLTIQRTQQEDSAVYLCASSLFAGDNEQFFGPGTRLTVL.

On this clone itself: At the DNA level, this CDR3 is encoded by other sequences in the same sample as well. The CDR3 nucleotides are TGTGCCAGCAGCCTAAGACAGAATCAGCCCCAGCATTTT. The encoded protein is CASSLRQNQPQHF. The chain couples TRBV7-2 to TRBJ1-5; TRBD1 might be the D (5 bases). Germline CDR1 SGHTA, CDR2 FQGNSA. V was shortened by 5 bases and J by 4 bases, with 9 bases between the two germline ends. This CDR3 is built from 13 residues. Variable domain in full (rest from reference TRBV7-2 and TRBJ1-5): GAGVSQSPSNKVTEKGKDVELRCDPISGHTALYWYRQSLGQGLEFLIYFQGNSAPDKSGLPSDRFSAERTGGSVSTLTIQRTQQEDSAVYLCASSLRQNQPQHFGDGTRLSIL.

V is TRBV5-8 and J is TRBJ2-3; D is perhaps TRBD1 or TRBD2 (5 bases each). Germline V gene lookup returns CDR1 SGHTS and CDR2 YDEGEE. The CDR3 has 15 residues. Trimming removed 5 bases from V and 6 bases from J, with 19 bases in between. The CDR3 spells CASRFIGDLKDTQYF. Here the CDR3 DNA reads TGTGCCAGCAGGTTCATCGGGGACCTTAAGGATACGCAGTATTTT.

The chain recombines TRBV7-2 with TRBJ2-1; D is unresolved. The V end lost 2 bases, the J end lost 4 bases, and 12 bases lay between the germline ends. Germline V gene lookup returns CDR1 SGHTA and CDR2 FQGNSA. This CDR3 has 15 residues. CDR3 coding DNA: TGTGCCAGCAGCTTAACGAGGTTTCCTTACAATGAGCAGTTCTTC. It codes for CASSLTRFPYNEQFF.

Only one count was recorded for this clone. The V and J genes are TRBV7-9 and TRBJ2-5; D ambiguous. V shed 3 bases and J shed 4 bases, with 9 bases lying between them. CDR3 size: 13 residues. Looked up from germline, CDR1 is SEHNR and CDR2 is FQNEAQ (reference sequence). CDR3 sequence reads: CASSFWVLETQYF. DNA for the CDR3: TGTGCCAGCAGCTTCTGGGTCCTAGAGACCCAGTACTTC.

Comment on this clone: This specimen includes other DNA sequences encoding the same CDR3. V is TRBV9 and J is TRBJ2-7, with TRBD2 matching over 8 bases. The CDR3 is 14 amino acids. The germline gives CDR1 SGDLS, CDR2 YYNGEE. Trimming at V came to 1 base and at J to 3 bases, leaving 3 bases not matched to a gene. CDR3 residues: CASSVTGGNYEQYF. The CDR3 DNA reads as TGTGCCAGCAGCGTAACGGGAGGGAACTACGAGCAGTACTTC.

This rearrangement joins TRBV6-5 to TRBJ2-2; D gene ambiguous. Germline CDR1 reads MNHEY; CDR2 reads SVGAGI. The CDR3 contains 14 residues. V gave up 4 bases and J gave up 5 bases, with 11 bases separating them. The CDR3 loop reads CASSSSLGTGELFF. In DNA, the CDR3 is TGTGCCAGCAGTTCTTCCTTAGGGACCGGGGAGCTGTTTTTT.

As regards this clone: In the same sample, other DNA sequences code for this CDR3. The chain has TRBV5-4 and TRBJ2-3; D is perhaps TRBD2 (5 bases). Per the germline V gene, CDR1 is SGHNT and CDR2 is YYREEE (reference sequence). V was trimmed by 0 bases and J by 3 bases, leaving 8 bases between them. The CDR3 runs 14 residues. CDR3 nucleotide sequence: TGTGCCAGCAGCTTGGCCGTAGCGACAGATACGCAGTATTTT. Residues: CASSLAVATDTQYF.

The chain carries TRBV5-1 and TRBJ2-7, with a possible D match to TRBD2 (6 bases). Germline CDR1 SGHRS, CDR2 YFSETQ. The length of the CDR3 is 15 residues. Trimming removed 4 bases at V and 9 bases at J, with 23 bases between. The CDR3: CASSPLEGGGEVQYF. Written as DNA, the CDR3 is TGCGCCAGCAGCCCTCTAGAGGGAGGCGGTGAGGTGCAGTACTTC.

Of note for this clone: The same CDR3 can be traced to other DNA sequences in this sample. The CDR3: CASSPGTGETQYF. The CDR3 DNA reads as TGTGCCAGCAGCCCGGGGACAGGGGAGACCCAGTACTTC. The genes are TRBV7-3 and TRBJ2-5; TRBD1 agrees at 9 bases. Per germline, CDR1 SGHTA and CDR2 FQGTGA. V lost 5 bases, J lost 5 bases, and 3 bases stayed unmatched. The CDR3 extends over 13 amino acids.

This sequence joins TRBV19 and TRBJ1-1; 7 nucleotides agree with TRBD1. This CDR3 is 16 amino acids long. CDR1 is LNHDA and CDR2 is SQIVND in the germline V gene (reference sequence). The trim removed 4 bases at V and 0 bases at J, leaving 8 bases unmatched. CDR3 sequence: CASSTPRQGMNTEAFF. In nucleotides, the CDR3 is TGTGCCAGTAGTACCCCCCGACAGGGAATGAACACTGAAGCTTTCTTT.

This chain joins TRBV18 and TRBJ2-1, with 7 positions matching TRBD2. Germline assignment: CDR1 KGHSH and CDR2 LQKENI. Germline trimming cut 1 base from V and 15 bases from J; bases unmatched to any gene: 6. The CDR3 totals 12 residues. Here the CDR3 reads CASSPRGSQGFF. CDR3 DNA: TGTGCCAGCTCACCACGCGGGAGCCAGGGGTTCTTC.

The chain links TRBV4-1 to TRBJ2-4, with a weak D call TRBD2 (6 bases). This CDR3 has 14 residues. Trimming removed 4 bases at V and 5 bases at J, with 12 bases between. Germline V gene data show CDR1 as MGHRA and CDR2 as YSYEKL. The CDR3 bases are TGCGCCAGCAGCCTCCTGACTAGGCAAAACATTCAGTACTTC. Translated, it gives CASSLLTRQNIQYF.

This chain connects TRBV10-3 to TRBJ2-7; 13 bases map to TRBD2. J lost 2 bases, V lost 6 bases, and 7 bases had no gene match. The CDR3 runs to 16 residues. Germline V lookup: CDR1 ENHRY, CDR2 SYGVKD. The CDR3 bases are TGTGCCATCAGGGACACAACTAGCGGGAGGGCCTACGAGCAGTACTTC. It translates to CAIRDTTSGRAYEQYF.

The chain joins TRBV11-2 to TRBJ2-1; 13 bases are shared with TRBD2. The CDR3 has 17 amino acids. Germline V gene lookup returns CDR1 SGHAT and CDR2 FQNNGV. V trimming: 6 bases; J trimming: 9 bases; junction bases outside the gene matches: 14. CDR3: CASSRTLLAGGTSEQFF. The CDR3 DNA sequence: TGTGCCAGCAGTCGAACCCTACTAGCGGGAGGGACGAGTGAGCAGTTCTTC.

This clone came up once. Other DNA sequences in the sample encode the same CDR3. V gene TRBV18 combines with J gene TRBJ1-1, with 10 bases matching TRBD1. Losses at the gene ends were 6 bases for V and 5 bases for J; bases not matched to a gene: 6. Looked up from germline, CDR1 is KGHSH and CDR2 is LQKENI. This CDR3 contains 14 residues. The CDR3 DNA sequence: TGTGCCAGCTCGCGGGACAGGGGAATAACTGAAGCTTTCTTT. Its protein product is CASSRDRGITEAFF. The full variable domain, its missing parts supplied by reference TRBV18 and TRBJ1-1, is NAGVMQNPRHLVRRRGQEARLRCSPMKGHSHVYWYRQLPEEGLKFMVYLQKENIIDESGMPKERFSAEFPKEGPSILRIQQVVRGDSAAYFCASSRDRGITEAFFGQGTRLTVV.

About this clone: This sample includes further DNA sequences coding for the same CDR3. The V and J genes are TRBV5-4 and TRBJ1-3; 8 bases match TRBD1. This CDR3 has 13 amino acids. The V and J ends lost 0 bases and 7 bases, in that order; junction bases with no gene match: 0. Germline CDR1 SGHNT, CDR2 YYREEE (reference sequence). The CDR3 here is CASSLAGGNTIYF. DNA of the CDR3: TGTGCCAGCAGCTTGGCAGGGGGCAACACCATATATTTT. Filled out from reference TRBV5-4 and TRBJ1-3, the complete variable domain reads ETGVTQSPTHLIKTRGQQVTLRCSSQSGHNTVSWYQQALGQGPQFIFQYYREEENGRGNFPPRFSGLQFPNYSSELNVNALELDDSALYLCASSLAGGNTIYFGEGSWLTVV.